This T cell receptor beta chain was observed in a study of cytomegalovirus exposure and HLA in healthy donors. The CDR3 sequence is 14 residues long. CDR1 is SGHRS and CDR2 is YFSETQ in the germline V gene. Trimming took 0 bases from V and 8 from J; bases not matched to a gene: 6. Points from the study as a whole: From TCR beta sequences, most subjects' HLA-A and HLA-B alleles were reportedly predicted accurately. When a later analysis compared HLA-associated TCR beta chains with equally common others, the HLA-associated chains turned out to be more clonally expanded and to have lower generation probabilities.

In regard to this clone: The antigen is not known. The same CDR3 also results from other DNA sequences found in this sample.

The primer mix had 60 Vbeta and 13 Jbeta primers. Clones were read by immunoSEQ multiplex PCR, and TCRdb kept only the in-frame ones, dropping some. The sample lists approximately 150,000 clones, roughly four fifths occurring once. The V call is TRBV5-1, the J call TRBJ1-2, with TRBD1 matching 8 bases. The sequencing input was PBMCs. This clonotype originated in a woman between 40 and 55 years old in good health and CMV-seronegative. The CDR3 DNA sequence: TGCGCCAGCAGCTTGGGGACAGGGCGGGACGGCTACACCTTC. This encodes CASSLGTGRDGYTF.